The source of this TCR beta chain is a study of CD8 T cells in ankylosing spondylitis. A quantitative 5'-RACE method, one with molecular barcodes, was used to make TCR beta libraries. One entry per CDR3 protein results from TCRdb running MiXCR on the 5' RACE reads. The sample includes some 250,000 distinct CDR3 sequences, 20% to 30% seen only once; the top ten take roughly 0.67%. The germline CDR1 and CDR2 sequences are WNHNN and SYGVQD (reference sequence). CDR3 length equals 15 residues. The V gene end was trimmed by 6 bases and the J gene end by 4 bases; junction bases not matched to a gene: 7. The chain employs TRBV10-1 and TRBJ2-2; 8 bases are a match to TRBD1. The TCR sequence derives from a male donor with ankylosing spondylitis or in good health (not recorded which). What was sequenced was blood, either unsorted or a sorted T cell fraction (not recorded which). CDR3 residues: CASSSGTGATGELFF. The CDR3 DNA sequence: TGCGCCAGCAGCTCCGGGACAGGAGCCACCGGGGAGCTGTTTTTT.